Listed below are T cell receptor beta chains from one sample, sequenced in a study of T cell responses to AZD1222 COVID-19 vaccine. Sequenced by immunoSEQ multiplex PCR; TCRdb stores in-frame clones only, minus some. The data hold about 85,000 clones, with about 86% observed a single time. The starting material was peripheral blood, obtained on day 0 of AZD1222 vaccination. These receptors all come from an adult in good health. Both conserved end residues are part of each CDR3. A D gene is named only where the DNA matches it firmly. The size field is filled for only some rows; it gives once, few, many or a size class.

clone_size	v_call	j_call	d_call	cdr3_aa	cdr3_nt
.	TRBV12-3/TRBV12-4	TRBJ1-2	.	CASSLGGASGYTF	TGTGCCAGCAGTTTAGGGGGGGCCTCTGGCTACACCTTC
.	TRBV7-6	TRBJ2-7	TRBD1	CASSRPYRGNYEQYF	TGTGCCAGCAGCCGCCCTTACAGGGGGAATTACGAGCAGTACTTC
.	TRBV14	TRBJ2-5	.	CASSQVSREETQYF	TGTGCCAGCAGCCAAGTGTCGAGAGAGGAGACCCAGTACTTC
.	TRBV6-2/TRBV6-3	TRBJ2-7	.	CASSPRGQAYSYEQYF	TGTGCCAGCAGCCCCCGAGGGCAGGCCTACTCCTACGAGCAGTACTTC
.	TRBV29-1	TRBJ1-5	TRBD1	CSVETGDNQPQHF	TGCAGCGTTGAAACAGGGGACAATCAGCCCCAGCATTTT
.	TRBV18	TRBJ2-2	.	CASSPSGTANTGELFF	TGTGCCAGCTCACCCTCCGGGACTGCGAACACCGGGGAGCTGTTTTTT
.	TRBV28	TRBJ1-1	.	CASHLPGSTEAFF	TGTGCCAGCCACCTCCCGGGGAGCACTGAAGCTTTCTTT
.	TRBV30	TRBJ1-5	.	CACGGMSNQPQHF	TGTGCCTGCGGGGGAATGAGCAATCAGCCCCAGCATTTT
.	TRBV7-3	TRBJ2-7	.	CASSSSGLLSYEQYF	TGTGCCAGCAGCTCCTCGGGACTCCTATCCTACGAGCAGTACTTC
.	TRBV5-8	TRBJ1-5	.	CASSLWLSGNGNQPQHF	TGTGCCAGCAGCTTGTGGTTGTCGGGGAATGGGAATCAGCCCCAGCATTTT
.	TRBV5-4	TRBJ1-5	.	CASSQPKESGSNQPQHF	TGTGCCAGCAGCCAACCAAAGGAAAGTGGAAGCAATCAGCCCCAGCATTTT
.	TRBV5-4	TRBJ2-3	TRBD2	CASSFAAGGPGVQDTQYF	TGTGCCAGCAGCTTCGCAGCGGGAGGGCCGGGTGTTCAAGATACGCAGTATTTT
.	TRBV9	TRBJ2-1	.	CASSLADSRSYNEQFF	TGTGCCAGCAGCCTAGCGGACAGCCGATCCTACAATGAGCAGTTCTTC
.	TRBV11-2	TRBJ1-2	.	CASSSPGAVYGYTF	TGTGCCAGCAGTAGCCCGGGGGCCGTCTATGGCTACACCTTC
.	TRBV28	TRBJ1-2	.	CASSGGTGNYGYTF	TGTGCCAGCAGTGGTGGGACGGGGAACTATGGCTACACCTTC
.	TRBV19	TRBJ2-3	TRBD1	CASSLGGQGMADTQYF	TGTGCCAGTAGTCTAGGGGGACAGGGGATGGCAGATACGCAGTATTTT
.	TRBV11-3	TRBJ2-7	.	CASGISSYEQYF	TGTGCCAGCGGCATTAGCTCCTACGAGCAGTACTTC
.	TRBV5-4	TRBJ2-1	.	CASSLELPNEQFF	TGTGCCAGCAGCTTGGAGCTCCCCAATGAGCAGTTCTTC
.	TRBV6-4	TRBJ1-2	.	CASSEGPSIYGYTF	TGTGCCAGCAGTGAGGGGCCCTCCATCTATGGCTACACCTTC
.	TRBV18	TRBJ1-1	TRBD1	CASSQRTGIGWDTEAFF	TGTGCCAGCTCACAACGGACAGGGATTGGATGGGACACTGAAGCTTTCTTT
once	TRBV6-1	TRBJ1-6	.	CASSEVGGENSPLHF	TGTGCCAGCAGTGAGGTGGGGGGTGAGAATTCACCCCTCCACTTT
.	TRBV7-8	TRBJ2-3	TRBD2	CASSRRTSQFSDTQYF	TGTGCCAGCAGCCGCCGGACTAGCCAGTTCTCTGATACGCAGTATTTT
.	TRBV7-8	TRBJ2-1	.	CASSLARTEEFF	TGTGCCAGCAGCTTAGCACGGACGGAGGAGTTCTTC
.	TRBV28	TRBJ2-3	.	CASSLTDSTDTQYF	TGTGCCAGCAGTTTAACAGATAGCACAGATACGCAGTATTTT
.	TRBV19	TRBJ2-2	.	CASSLGINTGELFF	TGTGCCAGTAGTCTGGGGATTAACACCGGGGAGCTGTTTTTT
.	TRBV11-3	TRBJ2-3	TRBD1	CASSSRQGVTDTQYF	TGTGCCAGCAGCTCCCGACAGGGAGTTACAGATACGCAGTATTTT
.	TRBV9	TRBJ2-7	.	CASSPHAGQFISYEQYF	TGTGCCAGCAGCCCTCATGCCGGACAGTTTATCTCCTACGAGCAGTACTTC
.	TRBV28	TRBJ2-4	.	CASSPGTRVILAKNIQYF	TGTGCCAGCAGTCCCGGGACACGAGTTATTCTGGCCAAAAACATTCAGTACTTC
.	TRBV28	TRBJ2-2	.	CATDGGELFF	TGTGCCACCGACGGAGGGGAGCTGTTTTTT
.	TRBV10-3	TRBJ2-5	TRBD1	CAIGTGGETQYF	TGTGCCATCGGGACAGGTGGGGAGACCCAGTACTTC
.	TRBV3-1/TRBV3-2	TRBJ1-2	.	CASSPFQASYYGYTF	TGTGCCAGCAGCCCCTTCCAGGCCAGCTACTATGGCTACACCTTC
.	TRBV28	TRBJ1-2	.	CASNGNYGYTF	TGTGCCAGCAATGGAAACTATGGCTACACCTTC
.	TRBV10-1	TRBJ2-7	.	CASSDTGRQIF	TGCGCCAGCAGTGACACGGGACGGCAGATCTTC
.	TRBV2	TRBJ2-3	.	CASSYSTDTQYF	TGTGCCAGCAGCTACAGCACAGATACGCAGTATTTT
.	TRBV4-2	TRBJ2-2	TRBD2	CASSQETSGRVNTGELFF	TGTGCCAGCAGCCAAGAAACTAGCGGGAGGGTGAACACCGGGGAGCTGTTTTTT
.	TRBV7-3	TRBJ2-5	.	CASSPGAKETQYF	TGTGCCAGCAGCCCCGGGGCTAAAGAGACCCAGTACTTC
.	TRBV27	TRBJ2-7	.	CASSPRESYEQYF	TGTGCCAGCAGTCCGCGCGAGTCCTACGAGCAGTACTTC
.	TRBV27	TRBJ2-7	TRBD1	CASSSRQGSSYEQYF	TGTGCCAGCAGTTCCCGACAGGGTAGCTCCTACGAGCAGTACTTC
.	TRBV7-7	TRBJ2-1	.	CASSPGPYNEQFF	TGTGCCAGCAGCCCGGGACCATACAATGAGCAGTTCTTC
.	TRBV13	TRBJ1-6	.	CASRMTRSLGNSPLHF	TGTGCCAGCAGGATGACACGCTCCCTAGGGAATTCACCCCTCCACTTT
few	TRBV5-4	TRBJ1-3	.	CASSLGAGGNTIYF	TGTGCCAGCAGCTTGGGCGCAGGAGGAAACACCATATATTTT
.	TRBV6-4	TRBJ1-2	TRBD1	CASTIPGQGRNGYTF	TGTGCCAGCACAATACCGGGACAGGGGCGTAATGGCTACACCTTC
.	TRBV14	TRBJ1-1	.	CASSEQGIQAFF	TGTGCCAGCAGTGAGCAGGGGATCCAGGCTTTCTTT
once	TRBV27	TRBJ2-7	.	CASSPGTHYYEQYF	TGTGCCAGCAGCCCCGGGACACACTACTACGAGCAGTACTTC
.	TRBV10-3	TRBJ2-7	.	CAISPAPGAGDYEQYF	TGTGCCATCAGTCCGGCCCCAGGGGCGGGAGACTACGAGCAGTACTTC
once	TRBV6-4	TRBJ1-1	TRBD1	CASRPGQGSTEAFF	TGTGCCAGCAGGCCGGGACAGGGTAGTACTGAAGCTTTCTTT
.	TRBV30	TRBJ1-5	TRBD1	CAWGRDRGNQPQHF	TGTGCCTGGGGGCGGGACAGGGGCAATCAGCCCCAGCATTTT
.	TRBV5-1	TRBJ1-4	.	CASSLLQGGEKLFF	TGCGCCAGCAGCTTATTACAGGGTGGTGAAAAACTGTTTTTT
.	TRBV7-9	TRBJ1-5	.	CASSSGNYGPPQHF	TGTGCCAGCAGCTCCGGGAACTATGGACCGCCCCAGCATTTT
.	TRBV7-2	TRBJ1-4	.	CASSLVGPGVDLREKLFF	TGTGCCAGCAGCTTAGTTGGTCCAGGTGTTGACCTGCGTGAAAAACTGTTTTTT
once	TRBV24-1	TRBJ2-7	.	CATSDFGQQYF	TGTGCCACCAGTGATTTCGGGCAGCAGTACTTC
.	TRBV28	TRBJ2-3	.	CASSLLGGTGVTDTQYF	TGTGCCAGCAGTCTCCTGGGGGGGACAGGAGTTACAGATACGCAGTATTTT
.	TRBV9	TRBJ2-3	TRBD2	CASSGYGTSGPDTQYF	TGTGCCAGCAGCGGTTACGGGACTAGCGGACCAGATACGCAGTATTTT